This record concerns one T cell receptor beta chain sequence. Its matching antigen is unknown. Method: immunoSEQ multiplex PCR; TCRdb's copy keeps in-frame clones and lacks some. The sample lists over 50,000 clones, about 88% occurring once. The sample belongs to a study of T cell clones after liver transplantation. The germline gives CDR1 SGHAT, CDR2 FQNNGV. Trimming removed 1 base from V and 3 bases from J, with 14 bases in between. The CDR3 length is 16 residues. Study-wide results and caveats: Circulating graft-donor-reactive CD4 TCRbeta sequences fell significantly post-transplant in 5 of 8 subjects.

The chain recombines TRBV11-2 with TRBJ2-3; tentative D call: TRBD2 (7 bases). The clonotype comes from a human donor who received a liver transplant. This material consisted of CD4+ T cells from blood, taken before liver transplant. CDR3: CASSLAGGRTTDTQYF. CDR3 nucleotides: TGTGCCAGCAGCTTAGCGGGGGGCCGGACAACAGATACGCAGTATTTT.